The 9 T cell receptor beta chains presented below share a single source sample, sequenced in a study of CD8+ T cells in alopecia areata. Reverse transcription of extracted RNA yielded cDNA, which provided the sequencing template. Sequencing used immunoSEQ multiplex PCR; TCRdb keeps in-frame clones, though not all of them. The sample lists some 110,000 clones, none appearing once, the ten largest making up about 19%. The specimen sequenced was lesional skin. Source of these receptors: a C3H/HeJ mouse with alopecia areata. The MHC haplotype recorded for the strain is H2-k.

Comments on this clone: Gene labels here are mouse ones. The CDR3 goes on 4 residues after the read ends, and that part is filled in from the germline J gene. The V call is TRBV1, the J call TRBJ2-4; 11 bases map to TRBD1. CDR3 length equals 15 residues. Germline loops: CDR1 NSQYPW, CDR2 LRSPGD (reference sequence). Incomplete CDR3 DNA: TGCACCTGCAGTTCGGGGGGGGACAGGGGGAAC. The encoded protein is CTCSSGGDRGN. The CDR3 in full is CTCSSGGDRGNTLYF.

Comment on this clone: The listed genes are named as in mouse. The DNA ends 4 residues before the CDR3 does, and the rest of the CDR3 is filled in from the germline J gene. V is TRBV13-3 and J is TRBJ2-7; 9 bases agree with TRBD1. The CDR3 totals 14 residues. Germline V lookup: CDR1 NNHDY, CDR2 SYVADS. The CDR3 spells CASSRRDREDEQYF. The CDR3 bases that were read are TGTGCCAGCAGCCGCCGGGACAGGGAAGAT.

This clone was found a few times. Mouse gene names and germline throughout. The read is 4 residues too short to cover the CDR3 end, so that end is filled in from the germline J gene. J is TRBJ2-5 and V is TRBV13-3; 10 bases are shared with TRBD2. Germline CDR1 reads NNHDY; CDR2 reads SYVADS. CDR3 length: 15 residues. The DNA read from the CDR3 is TGTGCCAGCAGTGCTATCTGGGGGGGCGAAGAC. This sequence encodes CASSAIWGGED. The whole CDR3 is CASSAIWGGEDTQYF.

Note on this clone: These gene names are mouse names. The observed sequence ends 4 residues before the CDR3 terminus, with the missing tail filled in from the germline J gene. The V and J genes are TRBV13-2 and TRBJ2-1; 9 bases are shared with TRBD1. CDR1 NNHNN and CDR2 SYGAGS come from the germline V gene (reference sequence). The CDR3 covers 17 residues. The V and J ends lost 2 bases and 3 bases, in that order; junction bases with no gene match: 9. CDR3 in amino acids: CASGDPGQGRLYAEQFF. Partial CDR3 DNA: TGTGCCAGCGGTGACCCCGGACAGGGGCGCCTCTATGCT.

Comments on this clone: Germline and genes here are mouse. With the read ending 4 residues before the CDR3 end, the germline J gene is used to fill in that end. This sequence joins TRBV19 and TRBJ2-2; D possibly corresponds to TRBD1 (5 bases). The CDR3 runs to 15 residues. Germline CDR1 reads FNHDT; CDR2 reads SITEND (reference sequence). With 2 bases removed from V and 1 base from J, the gap between germline ends came to 9 bases. CDR3 in amino acids: CASSMPGLNTGQLYF. The sequenced CDR3 bases are TGTGCCAGCAGTATGCCAGGGCTAAACACCGGG.

Regarding this clone: Mouse gene names and germline throughout. The read gets to within 4 residues of the CDR3 end, and the germline J gene fills in the rest. This chain links TRBV1 with TRBJ1-4; 9 bases are shared with TRBD1. Germline V gives CDR1 NSQYPW, CDR2 LRSPGD (reference sequence). With 3 bases clipped from V and 4 bases from J, the junction kept 3 bases outside the gene matches. This CDR3 region has 15 residues. CDR3: CTCSARTGVNERLFF. CDR3 DNA (partial): TGCACCTGCAGTGCTCGGACAGGGGTCAACGAA.

This clone has just a few counts. Mouse gene names apply. The sequence runs out 4 residues before the end of the CDR3; the remainder is reconstructed from the germline J gene. The V gene is TRBV13-3, the J gene TRBJ2-5, with 7 bases fitting TRBD1. Germline CDR1 reads NNHDY; CDR2 reads SYVADS. This CDR3 is 13 amino acids long. Partial CDR3 DNA: TGTGCCAGCAGTTTTACAGGGGAAGAC. This translates into CASSFTGED. The complete CDR3 sequence is CASSFTGEDTQYF.

With respect to this clone: The germline and genes are mouse ones. The sequence runs out 4 residues before the end of the CDR3; the remainder is reconstructed from the germline J gene. J is TRBJ1-2 and V is TRBV13-3; 8 bases align to TRBD1. Germline V gene sequence: CDR1 NNHDY, CDR2 SYVADS. CDR3 length equals 14 residues. J was trimmed by 1 base and V by 5 bases; bases with no gene match: 4. This CDR3 is CASRPGQVNSDYTF. The CDR3 bases that were read are TGTGCCAGCAGGCCGGGACAGGTAAACTCC.

Notes on this clone: Each gene name is a mouse one. Read coverage stops 4 residues before the CDR3 terminus; the germline J gene supplies the remainder. The chain has TRBV14 and TRBJ1-4, with a weak D call TRBD1 (6 bases). The V and J ends lost 5 bases and 4 bases respectively, with 18 bases between them. The germline gives CDR1 SGHDT, CDR2 FRDEAV. The CDR3 contains 16 residues. The sequenced CDR3 bases are TGTGCCAGCAGCCCCACCGGGACAACTTTCAACGAA. Translated, it gives CASSPTGTTFNE. The entire CDR3 is CASSPTGTTFNERLFF.